This T cell receptor beta chain comes out of a study of T cells in Graves' hyperthyroidism and ophthalmopathy. General study findings and limits: For ophthalmopathy, model prediction preceded onset by a median approximately 6 months. Clonotypes that were expanded in thyroid above 0.001 mostly appeared in blood too.

Pregnant or lactating patients were excluded, as were those with uncontrolled infection or other autoimmune disease. Concerning this clonotype: The antigen is unknown.

This CDR3 spans 17 amino acids. Germline V gene lookup returns CDR1 MNHEY and CDR2 SVGEGT. With V trimmed by 6 bases and J by 0 bases, 13 bases remained unmatched. TCR beta CDR3 regions were amplified from RNA. The study used the HTBI primer set for a first-round RT-PCR of the TCR CDR3. TCRdb recomputed calls from the multiplex PCR reads with MiXCR, one row per CDR3 protein. The table includes about 510,000 distinct CDR3 sequences, approximately 14% detected once. The chain couples TRBV6-2 or TRBV6-3 to TRBJ2-5, with TRBD1 matching 7 bases. Sequences were obtained from blood. The source is a woman in her forties with Graves' hyperthyroidism. CDR3 amino acids: CASRRSGTALYQETQYF. CDR3 in DNA: TGTGCCAGCAGGAGATCCGGGACAGCACTGTACCAAGAGACCCAGTACTTC.